The 14 T cell receptor beta chains below all came from one sample that was sequenced in a study of T cell clonality in common variable immunodeficiency. Assay: immunoSEQ multiplex PCR; the TCRdb copy retains only in-frame clones and omits some. The sample includes about 52,000 clones, none of them occurring once. The sequencing sample was made of peripheral blood mononuclear cells. Receptors originate from a person aged 18 to 69 in good health.

A word on this clone: Read coverage stops 3 residues before the CDR3 terminus; the germline J gene supplies the remainder. The rearrangement links TRBV11-2 to TRBJ2-3; 13 bases are shared with TRBD2. The CDR3 extends over 15 amino acids. CDR1 and CDR2 from the germline V gene are SGHAT and FQNNGV. CDR3 protein: CASSRLAGGGETQYF. Incomplete CDR3 DNA: TGTGCCAGCAGCCGACTAGCGGGGGGCGGGGAGACG.

This clone has at least ten counts. The read is 3 residues too short to cover the CDR3 end, so that end is filled in from the germline J gene. This chain links TRBV20-1 with TRBJ2-2; 8 bases match TRBD1. The germline V gene has CDR1 DFQATT and CDR2 SNEGSKA (reference sequence). CDR3 length: 13 residues. The CDR3 sequence is CSASKAGGVQLFF. CDR3 DNA (partial): TGCAGTGCTAGTAAAGCAGGGGGCGTACAG.

Of note for this clone: The read ends 3 residues early relative to the CDR3; the germline J gene fills the gap. V usage is TRBV18 and J usage is TRBJ1-2; TRBD1 aligns across 7 bases. Germline V CDR1 and CDR2: KGHSH, LQKENI. CDR3 length: 14 residues. CDR3 sequence: CASSPRQGSYDYTF. The CDR3 bases that were read are TGTGCCAGCTCACCACGACAGGGCTCCTACGAC.

This clone was found many times. The read comes to an end 3 residues before the CDR3 does, leaving the germline J gene to fill in the end. This chain joins TRBV5-1 and TRBJ2-3; 8 nucleotides match TRBD1. The CDR3 runs to 14 residues. J lost 5 bases, V lost 4 bases, and 6 bases had no gene match. The germline V gene has CDR1 SGHRS and CDR2 YFSETQ. The part of the CDR3 DNA that was read is TGCGCCAGCAGCCCCGTGGACAGGGAAGATACG. It yields the protein CASSPVDREDT. The whole CDR3 region reads CASSPVDREDTQYF. Filled out from reference TRBV5-1 and TRBJ2-3, the complete variable domain reads KAGVTQTPRYLIKTRGQQVTLSCSPISGHRSVSWYQQTPGQGLQFLFEYFSETQRNKGNFPGRFSGRQFSNSRSEMNVSTLELGDSALYLCASSPVDREDTQYFGPGTRLTVL.

This clone showed up many times. Read coverage stops 3 residues before the CDR3 terminus; the germline J gene supplies the remainder. J is TRBJ1-2 and V is TRBV19, with D tentatively TRBD1 (5 bases). Germline assignment: CDR1 LNHDA and CDR2 SQIVND (reference sequence). This CDR3 spans 13 amino acids. V shed 3 bases and J shed 6 bases, with 11 bases lying between them. This CDR3 is CASSIVVRDGYTF. Partial CDR3 DNA: TGTGCCAGTAGTATCGTGGTCAGGGATGGC.

This clone came up many times. CDR3 residues: CSAQTGGDEQYF. CDR3 bases read: TGCAGTGCGCAGACAGGGGGTGACGAG. This chain joins TRBV20-1 and TRBJ2-7; 9 nucleotides match TRBD1. The read ends 3 residues shy of where the CDR3 ends; the end is completed using the germline J gene. Germline-derived CDR1 and CDR2 are DFQATT and SNEGSKA (reference sequence). Losses at the gene ends were 6 bases for V and 5 bases for J; bases not matched to a gene: 5. The CDR3 totals 12 residues.

The sample holds many counts of this clone. The read ends 3 residues early relative to the CDR3; the germline J gene fills the gap. The V call is TRBV6-2 or TRBV6-3, the J call TRBJ2-1; D possibly corresponds to TRBD2 (6 bases). Between the trimmed V and J ends, which lost 6 bases and 7 bases, there was a span of 13 bases. The CDR3 totals 13 residues. Germline V lookup: CDR1 MNHEY, CDR2 SVGEGT. This CDR3 is CASRGGAKNEQFF. The part of the CDR3 DNA that was read is TGTGCCAGCAGGGGGGGAGCTAAAAATGAG.

This clone appeared many times. The read finishes 3 residues shy of the CDR3 end, and the germline J gene is used to complete it. The chain uses TRBV14 and TRBJ2-1, with D perhaps TRBD2 (6 bases). Trimming removed 3 bases at V and 6 bases at J, with 15 bases between. CDR1 and CDR2 (germline): SGHDN, FVKESK. The CDR3 extends over 15 amino acids. The CDR3 sequence is CASSQLARSINEQFF. The CDR3 DNA, read in part, is TGTGCCAGCAGCCAGCTAGCGAGGTCCATCAATGAG.

This clone has at least ten counts. The read terminates 3 residues before the CDR3 end, so the remaining end is supplied by the germline J gene. J is TRBJ1-1 and V is TRBV6-2 or TRBV6-3, with D tentatively TRBD1 (6 bases). V lost 6 bases and J 3 bases, leaving 14 bases between the germline ends. Germline V lookup: CDR1 MNHEY, CDR2 SVGEGT. This CDR3 has 14 amino acids. CDR3 sequence reads: CASRPGTSDTEAFF. CDR3 bases read: TGTGCCAGCAGGCCCGGGACATCGGACACTGAA.

This clone was counted many times. The read halts 3 residues ahead of the CDR3 end, with the missing end drawn from the germline J gene. The chain couples TRBV12-3 or TRBV12-4 to TRBJ2-7; no clear D. The CDR3 consists of 16 residues. V was clipped by 3 bases and J by 2 bases, with 17 bases between them. The DNA read from the CDR3 is TGTGCCAGCAGTTTTTCAATCCTCCAGCGCCCCTACGAG. Encoded protein: CASSFSILQRPYE. Given in full, the CDR3 is CASSFSILQRPYEQYF.

In the case of this clone: The read halts 3 residues ahead of the CDR3 end, with the missing end drawn from the germline J gene. This chain links TRBV7-9 with TRBJ1-6; 8 nucleotides match TRBD1. The germline V gene has CDR1 SEHNR and CDR2 FQNEAQ (reference sequence). The CDR3 covers 15 residues. J was trimmed by 7 bases and V by 5 bases; bases with no gene match: 7. Here the CDR3 reads CASSPRTGTNSPLHF. The CDR3 DNA, read in part, is TGTGCCAGCAGCCCGAGGACAGGGACCAATTCACCC.

In its sample, this clone was seen a few times. A read error may produce the germline difference seen at one junction end. The read stops 3 residues short of the end of the CDR3; the missing end is completed from the germline J gene. Within the sample, other DNA sequences also encode this same CDR3. V gene TRBV18 combines with J gene TRBJ1-3; weak D call: TRBD1 (5 bases). The CDR3 spans 14 residues. From germline, CDR1 is KGHSH and CDR2 LQKENI. The covered CDR3 bases are TGCGCCAGCTCACAACAGGCATCTGGAAACACA. It yields the protein CASSQQASGNT. The whole CDR3 region reads CASSQQASGNTIYF. Variable domain in full (rest from reference TRBV18 and TRBJ1-3): NAGVMQNPRHLVRRRGQEARLRCSPMKGHSHVYWYRQLPEEGLKFMVYLQKENIIDESGMPKERFSAEFPKEGPSILRIQQVVRGDSAAYFCASSQQASGNTIYFGEGSWLTVV.

As concerns this clone: The read gets to within 3 residues of the CDR3 end, and the germline J gene fills in the rest. V usage is TRBV7-6 and J usage is TRBJ1-2; 12 bases agree with TRBD1. CDR3 length: 14 amino acids. Germline lookup yields CDR1 SGHVS and CDR2 FNYEAQ. The sequenced CDR3 bases are TGTGCCAGCAGCTCGGGACAGGGGGCGATCGAC. Protein sequence: CASSSGQGAID. The whole CDR3 protein reads CASSSGQGAIDYTF.

Points on this clone: The read terminates 3 residues ahead of where the CDR3 ends, so the germline J gene completes it. This sequence joins TRBV7-8 and TRBJ1-1, with D tentatively TRBD1 (5 bases). The CDR3 loop spans 14 amino acids. V lost 1 base to trimming and J lost 1 base, with 7 bases between them. The germline V gene has CDR1 SGHVS and CDR2 FQNEAQ. The part of the CDR3 DNA that was read is TGTGCCAGCAGCTTAGGACAGACGAACACTGAA. It yields the protein CASSLGQTNTE. From start to end, the CDR3 is CASSLGQTNTEAFF. The entire variable domain, with the rest obtained from reference TRBV7-8 and TRBJ1-1, is as follows: GAGVSQSPRYKVAKRGQDVALRCDPISGHVSLFWYQQALGQGPEFLTYFQNEAQLDKSGLPSDRFFAERPEGSVSTLKIQRTQQEDSAVYLCASSLGQTNTEAFFGQGTRLTVV.